One and the same sample provided the 10 T cell receptor beta chains below, sequenced in a study of blood T cell repertoires in COVID-19. Here immunoSEQ multiplex PCR was the method, and the copy in TCRdb shows in-frame clones only, minus some. The sample records 80,000 or so clones, about three quarters being singletons. The sequencing sample was made of peripheral blood. The source is a human donor in a cohort sampled during active COVID-19.

The V and J genes are TRBV2 and TRBJ1-5; no definite D call. This CDR3 region has 15 residues. In germline, CDR1 is SNHLY, CDR2 FYNNEI. Deletions cut 4 bases from V and 7 bases from J, with 17 bases between. As DNA, the CDR3 is TGTGCCAGCAGTGTCCAGCTAGGTTCCGCGCAGCCCCAGCATTTT. Translation: CASSVQLGSAQPQHF.

The chain couples TRBV27 to TRBJ2-7, with TRBD1 identical over 7 bases. Trimming cost V 6 bases and J 9 bases; bases outside gene matches: 11. The CDR3 extends over 13 amino acids. Germline CDR1 and CDR2: MNHEY and SMNVEV (reference sequence). The CDR3 here is CASRAQGPGGQYF. The CDR3 bases are TGTGCCAGCAGGGCACAGGGGCCTGGGGGGCAGTACTTC.

The gene calls are TRBV19 and TRBJ2-1, with TRBD2 matching over 9 bases. CDR1 and CDR2 (germline): LNHDA, SQIVND (reference sequence). This CDR3 is built from 16 residues. Trimming took 4 bases from V and 7 from J; bases not matched to a gene: 11. CDR3 residues: CASSRSAGGPVNEQFF. The CDR3 DNA reads TGTGCCAGTAGTAGAAGCGCGGGGGGGCCGGTGAATGAGCAGTTCTTC.

The chain carries TRBV16 and TRBJ1-2; 10 nucleotides match TRBD1. From germline, CDR1 is KGHSY and CDR2 FQNENV. J gave up 3 bases and V 7 bases, and 11 bases lay outside the gene matches. The CDR3 is 16 amino acids. CDR3: CASNSLGTGEDYGYTF. In nucleotides, the CDR3 is TGTGCCAGCAACTCATTAGGGACAGGGGAGGACTATGGCTACACCTTC. The variable domain in full, completed from reference TRBV16 and TRBJ1-2, reads GEEVAQTPKHLVRGEGQKAKLYCAPIKGHSYVFWYQQVLKNEFKFLISFQNENVFDETGMPKERFSAKCLPNSPCSLEIQATKLEDSAVYFCASNSLGTGEDYGYTFGSGTRLTVV.

The chain couples TRBV5-6 to TRBJ2-5; D may be TRBD1 (6 bases). CDR1 SGHDT and CDR2 YYEEEE come from the germline V gene. Trimming took off 1 base at V and 1 base at J, with 8 bases between the two ends. The CDR3 runs 14 residues. The CDR3, as DNA: TGTGCCAGCAGCTTGACAGGGATCCAAGAGACCCAGTACTTC. It is translated as CASSLTGIQETQYF.

The chain employs TRBV5-1 and TRBJ1-1; D not resolved. This CDR3 comprises 14 residues. Trimming removed 0 bases at V and 1 base at J, with 7 bases between. The germline V gene has CDR1 SGHRS and CDR2 YFSETQ. Here the CDR3 DNA reads TGCGCCAGCAGCTTGGTGCCGGGGAACACTGAAGCTTTCTTT. Its protein product is CASSLVPGNTEAFF.

V usage is TRBV5-1 and J usage is TRBJ1-2; D is unresolved. The length of the CDR3 is 14 residues. Trimming removed 5 bases from V and 0 bases from J, with 11 bases in between. CDR1 and CDR2 from the germline V gene are SGHRS and YFSETQ. The CDR3 sequence is CASSWAISNYGYTF. Written as DNA, the CDR3 is TGCGCCAGCAGTTGGGCGATCTCTAACTATGGCTACACCTTC.

This chain uses TRBV19 with TRBJ2-7; D call uncertain. V was trimmed by 5 bases and J by 0 bases, leaving 11 bases between them. This CDR3 has 14 residues. Germline V gene sequence: CDR1 LNHDA, CDR2 SQIVND (reference sequence). Here the CDR3 DNA reads TGTGCCAGTAGTCTTTCGAGAAGCTCCTACGAGCAGTACTTC. Encoded protein: CASSLSRSSYEQYF.

In its sample, this clone was seen a few times. This chain connects TRBV11-2 to TRBJ2-3; perhaps TRBD2 as D (6 bases). This CDR3 is built from 14 residues. V gave up 3 bases and J gave up 2 bases, with 9 bases separating them. Germline-derived CDR1 and CDR2 are SGHAT and FQNNGV. The CDR3, as DNA: TGTGCCAGCAGCTTCACTAGCTTCACAGATACGCAGTATTTT. Encoded protein: CASSFTSFTDTQYF.

This clone has a single count. The V and J genes are TRBV19 and TRBJ2-1, with unresolved D. V dropped 4 bases and J dropped 7 bases, with 17 bases sitting between them. The CDR3 loop spans 15 amino acids. Germline V gene data show CDR1 as LNHDA and CDR2 as SQIVND (reference sequence). As DNA, the CDR3 is TGTGCCAGTAGTAGCCCAGTCCGGGTTGGGAATGAGCAGTTCTTC. This codes for CASSSPVRVGNEQFF.